This T cell receptor (beta chain) emerged from a study of tumor-infiltrating lymphocytes in primary liver carcinoma. Study-level information: The yield of productive TCRbeta reads per sample was roughly 3.65 to 8 million and was similar across tissue types. Study outcomes and limitations: Significantly greater top-250-clone fractions characterized tumors relative to blood (p = 0.039). Tumor-adjacent and tumor-blood pairs overlapped less than tumor region pairs did.

TCR beta cDNA was prepared out of about 510 ng total RNA by means of a constant-region primer. Modified slightly, ARM-PCR produced TCR beta libraries over three nested multiplex PCR rounds. The first two PCR rounds used TRBV1-TRBV30 primers with a Cbeta primer, approximately 10 cycles each. One entry per CDR3 protein results from TCRdb running MiXCR on the multiplex PCR reads. Here the sample spans approximately 330,000 distinct CDR3 sequences, 65% being singletons. Germline V CDR1 and CDR2: SGHAT, FQNNGV. CDR3 length equals 18 residues. V was trimmed by 5 bases and J by 8 bases, leaving 27 bases between them. Germline DNA was also extracted, and blood RNA was taken from unsorted whole blood. About this clonotype itself: No antigen is known for it.

Sequenced material: peripheral blood. The chain recombines TRBV11-2 with TRBJ2-2; D might be TRBD2 (6 bases). The receptor comes from a man aged 35 to 55 with primary liver carcinoma and hepatitis B virus infection. The CDR3 loop reads CASSLDQRQEGRAGELFF. In DNA, the CDR3 is TGTGCCAGCAGCCTCGATCAGCGGCAGGAGGGCCGGGCTGGGGAGCTGTTTTTT.